Below, 13 T cell receptor beta chains from the same sample are listed, as sequenced in a study of blood T cell repertoires in COVID-19. The method was immunoSEQ multiplex PCR; TCRdb's version includes in-frame clones alone and lacks a portion of them. The data hold around 130,000 clones, with approximately 85% observed a single time. Sequencing was done on a sample of peripheral blood. The origin of the receptors is a human donor in a cohort sampled during active COVID-19.

V is TRBV11-3 and J is TRBJ2-2; 10 positions match TRBD2. The germline CDR1 and CDR2 sequences are SGHNT and YENEEA. The CDR3 has 15 amino acids. V lost 2 bases, J lost 5 bases, and 2 bases stayed unmatched. The CDR3 DNA is TGTGCCAGCAGCTTACGAGCGGGGGGGACCGGGGAGCTGTTTTTT. Amino acids: CASSLRAGGTGELFF. The complete variable domain, with remaining parts taken from reference TRBV11-3 and TRBJ2-2, reads EAGVVQSPRYKIIEKKQPVAFWCNPISGHNTLYWYLQNLGQGPELLIRYENEEAVDDSQLPKDRFSAERLKGVDSTLKIQPAELGDSAVYLCASSLRAGGTGELFFGEGSRLTVL.

The chain links TRBV27 to TRBJ1-6, with TRBD1 matching 7 bases. The CDR3 sequence is 14 residues long. Germline lookup yields CDR1 MNHEY and CDR2 SMNVEV (reference sequence). The ends lost 6 bases at V and 6 bases at J; junction bases unmatched: 5. The CDR3, as DNA: TGTGCCAGCAGACGGACAGGCACTAATTCACCCCTCCACTTT. Encoded protein: CASRRTGTNSPLHF.

The rearrangement uses TRBV27 and TRBJ1-2; 10 positions match TRBD1. CDR3 size: 19 residues. The V gene end was trimmed by 3 bases and the J gene end by 0 bases; junction bases not matched to a gene: 13. The germline gives CDR1 MNHEY, CDR2 SMNVEV (reference sequence). This CDR3 is CASSFSTRLGQGANYGYTF. The CDR3, as DNA: TGTGCCAGCAGTTTCTCCACCAGACTCGGACAGGGGGCTAACTATGGCTACACCTTC.

V gene TRBV19 combines with J gene TRBJ1-2; TRBD1 agrees at 9 bases. Germline V gene lookup returns CDR1 LNHDA and CDR2 SQIVND (reference sequence). V lost 4 bases and J lost 5; bases outside the gene matches: 8. There are 15 residues in the CDR3. In DNA, the CDR3 is TGTGCCAGTAGTACCCGGGACAGGGTTAATTATGGCTACACCTTC. This gives the protein CASSTRDRVNYGYTF.

The gene calls are TRBV7-3 and TRBJ2-3, with D possibly matching TRBD2 (5 bases). The CDR3 length is 14 residues. With 5 bases removed from V and 2 bases from J, the gap between germline ends came to 11 bases. Germline V gene lookup returns CDR1 SGHTA and CDR2 FQGTGA. DNA of the CDR3: TGTGCCAGCAGCGATACGGGGTTCACAGATACGCAGTATTTT. Its translation is CASSDTGFTDTQYF.

The V gene is TRBV7-9, the J gene TRBJ2-3, with 8 bases aligning to TRBD2. The CDR3 has 16 amino acids. The J segment lost 1 base and the V segment lost 5 bases, leaving 8 bases of the junction unmatched. Germline CDR1 reads SEHNR; CDR2 reads FQNEAQ (reference sequence). CDR3 in amino acids: CASSAPGGAGTDTQYF. CDR3 bases: TGTGCCAGCAGCGCCCCCGGGGGGGCCGGCACAGATACGCAGTATTTT.

The CDR3 nucleotides are TGTGCCAGCAGCTTAATGCCTAGCGGGAGGGAAGAGACCCAGTACTTC. It yields the protein CASSLMPSGREETQYF. V usage is TRBV7-2 and J usage is TRBJ2-5, with 12 positions matching TRBD2. CDR1 is SGHTA and CDR2 is FQGNSA in the germline V gene. The CDR3 runs 16 residues. The junction had 4 bases not matched to a gene; V was cut back by 2 bases and J by 3 bases. Complete variable domain (other parts from reference TRBV7-2 and TRBJ2-5): GAGVSQSPSNKVTEKGKDVELRCDPISGHTALYWYRQSLGQGLEFLIYFQGNSAPDKSGLPSDRFSAERTGGSVSTLTIQRTQQEDSAVYLCASSLMPSGREETQYFGPGTRLLVL.

Regarding this clone: Other DNA sequences of this sample code for an identical CDR3. This chain uses TRBV12-3 or TRBV12-4 with TRBJ1-2; TRBD1 matches 7 bases. V dropped 0 bases and J dropped 8; count of bases not matched to a gene: 3. The CDR3 runs 13 residues. The CDR3 DNA reads as TGTGCCAGCAGTTTAGCAGGGGGCGGGGGCTACACCTTC. Its translation: CASSLAGGGGYTF.

V and J are TRBV3-1 (or the pseudogene TRBV3-2) and TRBJ2-1; D is unclear. Germline-derived CDR1 and CDR2 are LGHDT and YNNKEL (reference sequence). V shed 0 bases and J shed 9 bases, with 15 bases lying between them. The CDR3 consists of 15 residues. The CDR3 here is CASSQEGGPIIEQFF. The CDR3 region has the DNA TGTGCCAGCAGCCAAGAGGGTGGGCCAATAATTGAGCAGTTCTTC.

The rearrangement uses TRBV15 and TRBJ2-5, with D possibly matching TRBD2 (7 bases). CDR1 is LNHNV, CDR2 YYDKDF, per germline (reference sequence). This CDR3 has 14 residues. Trimming cost V 1 base and J 14 bases, with 20 bases left between them. In DNA form, the CDR3 reads TGTGCCACCAGCAGAGCGCAGGGGAGGGTTGAAGTATACTTC. Protein: CATSRAQGRVEVYF.

This clone was seen only once. This rearrangement joins TRBV6-5 to TRBJ2-7; D may be TRBD1 (5 bases). The germline gives CDR1 MNHEY, CDR2 SVGAGI. The length of the CDR3 is 13 residues. V was shortened by 6 bases and J by 3 bases, with 12 bases between the two germline ends. The CDR3 DNA reads as TGTGCCAGCAGCGATATGCAGGGCTACGAGCAGTACTTC. As protein: CASSDMQGYEQYF.

The chain recombines TRBV10-2 with TRBJ2-3, with D unresolved. Germline V gives CDR1 WSHSY, CDR2 SAAADI. This CDR3 spans 12 amino acids. V lost 6 bases and J 6 bases, leaving 10 bases between the germline ends. The CDR3 is CASSPTVDTQYF. The CDR3 nucleotides read TGCGCCAGCAGCCCCACTGTGGATACGCAGTATTTT.

This clone has only one observation. The junction departs from germline at one end; a sequencing error may be responsible. This chain joins TRBV7-9 and TRBJ2-2; TRBD2 agrees at 7 bases. The CDR3 covers 16 residues. The germline gives CDR1 SEHNR, CDR2 FQNEAQ (reference sequence). The CDR3, as DNA: TGTGCCAGCAGCCTAGCCCTCCCGGCGGGAGCCGGGGAGCTGTTTTTT. Residues: CASSLALPAGAGELFF. The complete variable domain, with remaining parts taken from reference TRBV7-9 and TRBJ2-2, reads DTGVSQNPRHKITKRGQNVTFRCDPISEHNRLYWYRQTLGQGPEFLTYFQNEAQLEKSRLLSDRFSAERPKGSFSTLEIQRTEQGDSAMYLCASSLALPAGAGELFFGEGSRLTVL.